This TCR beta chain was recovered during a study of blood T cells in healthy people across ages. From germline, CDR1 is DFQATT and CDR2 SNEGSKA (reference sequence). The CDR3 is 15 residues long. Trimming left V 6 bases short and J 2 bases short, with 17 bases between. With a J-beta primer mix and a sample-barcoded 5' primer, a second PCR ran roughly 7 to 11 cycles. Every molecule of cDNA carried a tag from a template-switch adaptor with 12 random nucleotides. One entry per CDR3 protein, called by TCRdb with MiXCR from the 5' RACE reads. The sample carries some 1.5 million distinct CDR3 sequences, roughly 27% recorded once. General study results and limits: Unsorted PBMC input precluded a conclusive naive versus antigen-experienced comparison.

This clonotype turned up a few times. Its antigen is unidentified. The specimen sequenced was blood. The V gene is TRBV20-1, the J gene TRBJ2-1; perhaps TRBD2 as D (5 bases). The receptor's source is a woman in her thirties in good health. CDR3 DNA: TGCAGTGCCGCGGGTAGGACCGGCACCTACAATGAGCAGTTCTTC. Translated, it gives CSAAGRTGTYNEQFF.